Following are 5 T cell receptor beta chains from one sample sequenced in a study of blood T cell repertoires in COVID-19. Repertoires were generated with immunoSEQ multiplex PCR, while TCRdb's copy carries only in-frame clones and drops some. The table shows under 150,000 clones, with about four fifths occurring only once. Sequenced input: PBMCs or T cells enriched from blood (not recorded which). The receptors were gathered from a woman between 45 and 60 years old who had been exposed to COVID-19.

The chain combines TRBV4-2 with TRBJ2-7; 10 bases align to TRBD2. CDR3 length: 17 amino acids. After removal of 1 base from V and 5 bases from J, the junction contained 11 bases not matched to a gene. The germline CDR1 and CDR2 sequences are LGHNA and YNFKEQ. The CDR3 sequence is CASSQVGSGGARHEQYF. The CDR3 bases are TGTGCCAGCAGCCAAGTGGGGAGCGGGGGGGCTCGGCACGAGCAGTACTTC.

Comment on this clone: An end of the junction differs from the germline gene, which may be a read error. The CDR3 DNA reads TGTGCTAGCAGCTTAGCAGCGGGGGTTTTGGAGACCCAGTACTTC. Its translation is CASSLAAGVLETQYF. This chain connects TRBV7-7 to TRBJ2-5; 8 bases map to TRBD2. Germline CDR1 and CDR2: SSHAT and FNYEAQ (reference sequence). This CDR3 contains 15 residues.

CDR3 DNA: TGCGCCAGCAGCTGGGGGGACCATTATAATTCACCCCTCCACTTT. Its translation is CASSWGDHYNSPLHF. The rearrangement links TRBV5-1 to TRBJ1-6; TRBD1 is a possible D gene (5 bases). Germline CDR1 is SGHRS and CDR2 is YFSETQ. V gave up 3 bases and J gave up 4 bases, with 11 bases separating them. The CDR3 spans 15 residues.

The V gene is TRBV7-9, the J gene TRBJ2-3; 8 bases line up with TRBD1. Looked up from germline, CDR1 is SEHNR and CDR2 is FQNEAQ (reference sequence). J was trimmed by 1 base and V by 4 bases; bases with no gene match: 13. The CDR3 is 18 residues long. The DNA for the CDR3 is TGTGCCAGCAGCTCTAGCGACCAGGGGGCGCCTCGCACAGATACGCAGTATTTT. Amino acid sequence: CASSSSDQGAPRTDTQYF. The whole variable domain, remainder taken from reference TRBV7-9 and TRBJ2-3, is DTGVSQNPRHKITKRGQNVTFRCDPISEHNRLYWYRQTLGQGPEFLTYFQNEAQLEKSRLLSDRFSAERPKGSFSTLEIQRTEQGDSAMYLCASSSSDQGAPRTDTQYFGPGTRLTVL.

CDR3 in DNA: TGTGCCAGCAGCTCGAGGGGGCTAGGGACTGAAGCTTTCTTT. Translating it yields CASSSRGLGTEAFF. This sequence joins TRBV5-4 and TRBJ1-1; 7 bases map to TRBD1. Germline-derived CDR1 and CDR2 are SGHNT and YYREEE (reference sequence). V was clipped by 3 bases and J by 5 bases; unmatched bases: 7. The CDR3 sequence is 14 residues long.